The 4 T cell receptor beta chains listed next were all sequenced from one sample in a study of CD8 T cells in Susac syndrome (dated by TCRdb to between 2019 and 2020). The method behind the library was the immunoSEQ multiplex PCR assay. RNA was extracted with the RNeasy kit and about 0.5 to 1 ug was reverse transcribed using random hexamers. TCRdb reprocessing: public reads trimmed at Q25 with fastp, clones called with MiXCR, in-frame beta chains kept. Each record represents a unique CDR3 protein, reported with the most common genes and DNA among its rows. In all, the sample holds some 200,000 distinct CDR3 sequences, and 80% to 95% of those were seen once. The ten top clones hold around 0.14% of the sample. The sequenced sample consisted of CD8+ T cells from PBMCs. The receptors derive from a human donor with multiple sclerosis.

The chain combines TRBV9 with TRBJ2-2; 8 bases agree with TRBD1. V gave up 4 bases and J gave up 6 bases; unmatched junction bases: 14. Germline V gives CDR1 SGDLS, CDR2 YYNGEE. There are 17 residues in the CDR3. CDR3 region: CASSPRTGRSRAGELFF. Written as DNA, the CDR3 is TGTGCCAGCAGCCCCCGGACAGGGCGGTCTAGGGCCGGGGAGCTGTTTTTT.

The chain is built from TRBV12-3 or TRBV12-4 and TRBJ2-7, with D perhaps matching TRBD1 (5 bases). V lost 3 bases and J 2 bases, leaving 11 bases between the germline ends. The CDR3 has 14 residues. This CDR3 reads CASSFGDRAYEQYF. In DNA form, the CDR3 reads TGTGCCAGCAGTTTTGGCGACAGAGCCTACGAGCAGTACTTC.

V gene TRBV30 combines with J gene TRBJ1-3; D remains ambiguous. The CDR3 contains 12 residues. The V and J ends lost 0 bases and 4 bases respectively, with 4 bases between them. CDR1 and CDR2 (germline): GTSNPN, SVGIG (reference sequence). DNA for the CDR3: TGTGCCTGGAGTGTAAGGGGAAACACCATATATTTT. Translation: CAWSVRGNTIYF. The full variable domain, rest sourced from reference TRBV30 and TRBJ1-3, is SQTIHQWPATLVQPVGSPLSLECTVEGTSNPNLYWYRQAAGRGLQLLFYSVGIGQISSEVPQNLSASRPQDRQFILSSKKLLLSDSGFYLCAWSVRGNTIYFGEGSWLTVV.

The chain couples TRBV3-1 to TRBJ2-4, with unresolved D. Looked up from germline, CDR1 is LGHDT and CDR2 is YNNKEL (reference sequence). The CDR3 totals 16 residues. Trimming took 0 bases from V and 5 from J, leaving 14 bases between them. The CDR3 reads CASSQEVPRTENIQYF. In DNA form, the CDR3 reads TGTGCCAGCAGCCAAGAAGTCCCCCGGACGGAAAACATTCAGTACTTC.